These T cell receptor beta chains were read from a single sample in a study of identical twins. TCRdb analysed the 5' RACE reads with MiXCR anew, one entry per CDR3 protein. This sample yields around 1.7 million distinct CDR3 sequences, of which around 29% are seen a single time; approximately 0.29% belongs to the top ten. Sequencing was done on a sample of cord blood. The receptors come from a newborn girl in good health. Each CDR3 is given with its conserved first and last residue.

V gene: TRBV20-1; CDR3 protein: CSARRRGQETQYF
V gene: TRBV29-1; CDR3 protein: CSARTTTDTRYF
V gene: TRBV20-1; CDR3 protein: CSASPRQGRKNIQYF
V gene: TRBV2; CDR3 protein: CASGTGLIGYTF
V gene: TRBV14; CDR3 protein: CASSDFSSKHQPQHF
V gene: TRBV20-1; CDR3 protein: CSARSTATQYF
V gene: TRBV28; CDR3 protein: CASTSSRTEAYNEQYF
V gene: TRBV28; CDR3 protein: CASRGTSFSEQFF
V gene: TRBV7-9; CDR3 protein: CASSFTLSPVPGANVLTF
V gene: TRBV5-1; CDR3 protein: CASSLGGLAGNEQFF
V gene: TRBV27; CDR3 protein: CASRRAGTGNTIYF
V gene: TRBV5-6; CDR3 protein: CASSLEEGASYGYTF
V gene: TRBV6-5; CDR3 protein: CASSYRAGGYNEQYF
V gene: TRBV10-3; CDR3 protein: CAISGTSKDEQYF
V gene: TRBV10-2; CDR3 protein: CASWGDEQFF
V gene: TRBV2; CDR3 protein: CASSESSGRANTGELFF
V gene: TRBV28; CDR3 protein: CASRTGGVPLHF
V gene: TRBV9; CDR3 protein: CASSVGGLHYNEQFF
V gene: TRBV11-2; CDR3 protein: CASKEGGPDTQYF
V gene: TRBV2; CDR3 protein: CASSEGGTNEQFF
V gene: TRBV12-3/TRBV12-4; CDR3 protein: CASSFSAGGYNEHYF
V gene: TRBV28; CDR3 protein: CASSQGDLRSYEQYF
V gene: TRBV10-3; CDR3 protein: CATQGAVNTEAFF
V gene: TRBV2; CDR3 protein: CASKTSSRYEQYF
V gene: TRBV14; CDR3 protein: CASSQDFGTVDTEAFF
V gene: TRBV4-2; CDR3 protein: CATQMWAGSTDTQYF
V gene: TRBV20-1; CDR3 protein: CSASGGSGAYVLTF
V gene: TRBV5-1; CDR3 protein: CASSLIAGTNEQFF
V gene: TRBV20-1; CDR3 protein: CSAGGLAGISSTDTQYF
V gene: TRBV6-4; CDR3 protein: CASSDSGTVSGYTF
V gene: TRBV5-6; CDR3 protein: CASSLPQGFNEQFF
V gene: TRBV7-6; CDR3 protein: CASRSGDHTGELFF
V gene: TRBV18; CDR3 protein: CASSPTSTVNTEAFF
V gene: TRBV12-3/TRBV12-4; CDR3 protein: CASSTNRDRVGPQHF
V gene: TRBV29-1; CDR3 protein: CSRPIRESTDTQYF
V gene: TRBV25-1; CDR3 protein: CASSMGPNQPQHF
V gene: TRBV11-2; CDR3 protein: CASSPGSGTRNNEQYF
V gene: TRBV4-1; CDR3 protein: CASSQIVAVLNEQYF
V gene: TRBV12-3/TRBV12-4; CDR3 protein: CASSFDRGQGYTF
V gene: TRBV5-5; CDR3 protein: CASSYWTGGDIQYF
V gene: TRBV5-1; CDR3 protein: CASSLAKGADTQYF
V gene: TRBV15; CDR3 protein: CATSRDPGVGNTIYF
V gene: TRBV4-1; CDR3 protein: CASSQASGGSADTQYF